The entry below gives a single T cell receptor (beta chain) sequence along with its context. The sample is drawn from a study of T cell responses to AZD1222 COVID-19 vaccine. Sequencing was performed with immunoSEQ multiplex PCR; in TCRdb, only in-frame clones are kept and a portion is missing. Here the sample spans about 120,000 clones, roughly 88% being singletons. Germline-derived CDR1 and CDR2 are LGHNA and YNFKEQ. The CDR3 consists of 14 residues. The V gene lost 4 bases and the J gene lost 5 bases, with 14 bases spanning the gap. This receptor was identified in an adult in good health. The rearrangement links TRBV4-2 to TRBJ2-5; D is unresolved. This specimen consisted of peripheral blood, obtained on day 0 of AZD1222 vaccination. The CDR3 DNA sequence: TGTGCCAGCAGCCCCGACGGATTCGGGGAGACCCAGTACTTC. Protein sequence: CASSPDGFGETQYF.